Following are 3 T cell receptor beta chains from one sample sequenced in a study of cytomegalovirus exposure and HLA in healthy donors. Sequencing was performed with immunoSEQ multiplex PCR; in TCRdb, only in-frame clones are kept and a portion is missing. Seen here are 150,000 to 200,000 clones, 86% observed once, and the top ten hold more than 1.4%. Sequenced sample: PBMCs. The origin of the receptors is a woman aged 18-29 years in good health and CMV-seronegative.

This clone has just a few counts. The rearrangement joins TRBV11-2 to TRBJ2-1; TRBD2 might be the D (6 bases). Between the trimmed V and J ends, which lost 2 bases and 10 bases, there was a span of 9 bases. Germline lookup yields CDR1 SGHAT and CDR2 FQNNGV. The CDR3 loop spans 12 amino acids. The CDR3 spells CASSLFLAEQFF. The CDR3 DNA sequence: TGTGCCAGCAGCTTATTCCTAGCGGAGCAGTTCTTC.

This clone came up a few times. Germline and junction disagree at one end, which may indicate a read error. The chain has TRBV27 and TRBJ2-7; D remains ambiguous. The germline V gene encodes CDR1 MNHEY and CDR2 SMNVEV (reference sequence). This CDR3 region has 9 residues. The CDR3 loop reads CASKESTFF. Here the CDR3 DNA reads TGTGCCAGCAAGGAGTCAACCTTCTTC.

The chain has TRBV28 and TRBJ1-1; D ambiguous. Per the germline V gene, CDR1 is MDHEN and CDR2 is SYDVKM. V lost 3 bases, J lost 1 base, and 6 bases lay in between. This CDR3 region has 13 residues. CDR3: CASSFPGNTEAFF. The CDR3 DNA follows: TGTGCCAGCAGTTTCCCGGGGAACACTGAAGCTTTCTTT.